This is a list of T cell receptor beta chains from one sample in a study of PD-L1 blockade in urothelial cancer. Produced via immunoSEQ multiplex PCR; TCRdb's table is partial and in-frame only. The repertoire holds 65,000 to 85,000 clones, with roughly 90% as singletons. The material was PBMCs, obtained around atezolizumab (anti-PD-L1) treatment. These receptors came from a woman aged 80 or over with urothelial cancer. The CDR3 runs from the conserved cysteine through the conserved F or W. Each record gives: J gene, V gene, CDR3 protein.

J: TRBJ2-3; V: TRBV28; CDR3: CASSSPSGPSTDTQYF
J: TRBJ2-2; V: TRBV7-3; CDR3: CASSYGLAGLNTGELFF
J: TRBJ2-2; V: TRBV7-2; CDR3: CASSLEPPRGGGNTGELFF
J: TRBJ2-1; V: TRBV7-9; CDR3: CASSRPGTREREQFF
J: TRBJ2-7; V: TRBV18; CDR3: CASSPTTGPYEQYF
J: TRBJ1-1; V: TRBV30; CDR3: CAWSEQANTEAFF
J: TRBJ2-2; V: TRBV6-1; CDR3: CASSTGGVAGELFF
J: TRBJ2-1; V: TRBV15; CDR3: CATSRDTGGSYNEQFF
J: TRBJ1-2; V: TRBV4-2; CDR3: CASSQEYGYTF
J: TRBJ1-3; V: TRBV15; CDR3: CATSRGRAAGNTIYF
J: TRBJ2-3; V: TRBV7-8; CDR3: CASSSRRGGSTDTQYF
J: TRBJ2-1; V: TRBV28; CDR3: CASSPSGTYNEQFF
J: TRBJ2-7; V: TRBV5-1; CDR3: CASSLGAGGPGEQYF
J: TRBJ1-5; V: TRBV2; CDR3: CASSEESRGNQPQHF
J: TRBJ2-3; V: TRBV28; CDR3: CASSAEQGHTDTQYF
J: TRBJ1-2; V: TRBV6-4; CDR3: CASSEQGGGYTF
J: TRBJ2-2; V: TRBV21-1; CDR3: CASQTSGRAGASGELFF
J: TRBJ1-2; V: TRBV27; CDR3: CASSLSIGVTRPYGYTF
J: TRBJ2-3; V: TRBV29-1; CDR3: CSASKLTSGPTDTQYF
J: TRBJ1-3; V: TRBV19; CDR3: CASSTAIGGLGNTIYF
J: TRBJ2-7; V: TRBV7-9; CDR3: CASRPGTNSYEQYF
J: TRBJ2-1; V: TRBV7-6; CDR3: CASSLGPASSYNEQFF
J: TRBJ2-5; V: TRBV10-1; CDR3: CASSPPGSETQYF
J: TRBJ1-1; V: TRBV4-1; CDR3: CASSPRGGRNEAFF
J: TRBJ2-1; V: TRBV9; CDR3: CASSEGLADYNEQFF